The entry that follows covers one TCR beta chain sequence. Some clones are missing from TCRdb's copy, which holds only in-frame ones; the method was immunoSEQ multiplex PCR. The table shows about 330,000 clones, with 80% to 90% occurring only once. Clinical histories supplied by participants themselves formed the basis of cohort assignment. Two negative PCRs, clearance, or symptom resolution were required of recovered Cohort 3 donors. The sample belongs to a study of blood T cell repertoires in COVID-19. For the study at large: Material from acute and convalescent COVID-19 was sourced from the United States, Italy and Spain. PBMCs, B-cell-depleted T cells, or T cells provided the cDNA or gDNA that made up the material.

The specimen was PBMCs or T cells enriched from blood (not recorded which). The TCR comes from a woman aged 25 to 39 who had recovered from COVID-19.

DNA of the CDR3: TGCGCCAGCAGCTCCGGGACAGGGGCAGAAAAACTGTTTTTT. It is translated as CASSSGTGAEKLFF. The rearrangement links TRBV5-1 to TRBJ1-4; 10 bases agree with TRBD1. Germline CDR1 reads SGHRS; CDR2 reads YFSETQ. The CDR3 consists of 14 residues. Trimming removed 3 bases from V and 8 bases from J; junction bases left unmatched: 4.